The 5 T cell receptor beta chains below all came from one sample that was sequenced in a study of T-cell reconstitution after alpha-beta-depleted transplantation in children. Construction of the TCRbeta library involved unique molecular identifiers. MiXCR, run by TCRdb on the PCR reads, gives a single entry per CDR3 protein. The sample yields 200,000 to 250,000 distinct CDR3 sequences, about 12% seen once. Sample: PBMCs from the stem cell graft donor, taken from the stem cell graft. These TCRs come from a human donor who donated a stem cell graft to a child with acute lymphoblastic leukemia.

In its sample, this clonotype was seen many times. This sequence joins TRBV11-2 and TRBJ2-3, with TRBD2 as a possible D gene (5 bases). The CDR3 covers 15 residues. Germline CDR1 is SGHAT and CDR2 is FQNNGV. Between the trimmed V and J ends, which lost 0 bases and 3 bases, there was a span of 10 bases. Here the CDR3 reads CASSLEVSDTDTQYF. The CDR3 DNA sequence: TGTGCCAGCAGCTTAGAAGTTAGCGATACAGATACGCAGTATTTT.

A remark on this clonotype: A much larger clone differs by one base, so this may be a read error. This chain joins TRBV5-1 and TRBJ2-2; possibly TRBD2 for D (5 bases). CDR1 and CDR2 from the germline V gene are SGHRS and YFSETQ. The CDR3 loop spans 14 amino acids. For the CDR3, the DNA is TGCGCCAGCAGCTTGGGAGAGTGGACCGGGGAGCGGTTTTTT. Protein product: CASSLGEWTGERFF.

The CDR3 loop reads CASSLSGLSYGYTF. The CDR3 DNA is TGTGCCAGCAGCTTGTCTGGTTTAAGTTATGGCTACACCTTC. The chain combines TRBV5-5 with TRBJ1-2; D unresolved. The CDR3 is 14 residues long. Trimming took off 1 base at V and 5 bases at J, with 12 bases between the two ends. The V gene's germline CDR1 is SGHKS and CDR2 YYEKEE (reference sequence).

In this sample, this clonotype turned up many times. This rearrangement joins TRBV7-2 to TRBJ2-1, with 7 bases identical to TRBD2. Germline CDR1 is SGHTA and CDR2 is FQGNSA. The V gene end was trimmed by 5 bases and the J gene end by 15 bases; junction bases not matched to a gene: 13. The CDR3 extends over 13 amino acids. The CDR3 DNA reads as TGTGCCAGCAGCCCGGGGGGTGGAGCTCGGCCGTTCTTC. Translated, it gives CASSPGGGARPFF. The variable domain in full, completed from reference TRBV7-2 and TRBJ2-1, reads GAGVSQSPSNKVTEKGKDVELRCDPISGHTALYWYRQSLGQGLEFLIYFQGNSAPDKSGLPSDRFSAERTGGSVSTLTIQRTQQEDSAVYLCASSPGGGARPFFGPGTRLTVL.

This clonotype occurred a few times. The chain carries TRBV12-3 or TRBV12-4 and TRBJ2-7, with 9 bases that match TRBD1. Losses at the gene ends were 3 bases for V and 3 bases for J; bases not matched to a gene: 9. The CDR3 covers 16 residues. The CDR3 nucleotides read TGTGCCAGCAGTTTTGGGACAGGGTCTTTTGGCTACGAGCAGTACTTC. This codes for CASSFGTGSFGYEQYF.